The rows below give T cell receptor beta chains drawn from one sample of a study of cytomegalovirus exposure and HLA in healthy donors. Repertoires were generated with immunoSEQ multiplex PCR, while TCRdb's copy carries only in-frame clones and drops some. This repertoire shows 280,000 or so clones, about 90% found once; its top ten account for about 2.3%. The sequenced sample consisted of PBMCs. These receptors were collected from a young woman in good health and CMV-seronegative. The CDR3 runs from the conserved cysteine through the conserved F or W. D genes are given only for firm matches. The size field is filled for only some rows; it gives once, few, many or a size class.

clone_size	d_call	v_call	j_call	cdr3_aa	cdr3_nt
-	-	TRBV11-2	TRBJ2-1	CASSFKLSEQFF	TGTGCCAGCAGCTTCAAGCTTAGCGAGCAGTTCTTC
-	-	TRBV9	TRBJ2-2	CASSPRGVGGTGELFF	TGTGCCAGCAGCCCACGTGGGGTAGGGGGCACCGGGGAGCTGTTTTTT
-	TRBD1	TRBV19	TRBJ2-7	CASTKTGGVSYEQYF	TGTGCCAGTACTAAGACAGGGGGCGTATCGTACGAGCAGTACTTC
-	TRBD2	TRBV9	TRBJ2-5	CASSAYLAARETQYF	TGTGCCAGCAGCGCCTACCTAGCGGCTCGGGAGACCCAGTACTTC
-	-	TRBV19	TRBJ2-2	CASSTLNPGTPNTGELFF	TGTGCCAGTAGTACCCTTAATCCGGGAACCCCGAACACCGGGGAGCTGTTTTTT
-	TRBD1	TRBV6-6	TRBJ1-6	CASRQTGGSYNSPLHF	TGTGCCAGCAGACAGACAGGGGGCTCCTATAATTCCCCCCTCCACTTT
-	-	TRBV9	TRBJ2-1	CASSASRGGAGNEQFF	TGTGCCAGCAGCGCCAGTAGGGGGGGGGCAGGCAATGAGCAGTTCTTC
-	-	TRBV5-1	TRBJ1-2	CASSPDVGDGNGYTF	TGCGCCAGCAGCCCGGATGTGGGCGACGGGAATGGCTACACCTTC
-	-	TRBV7-3	TRBJ2-1	CASSTKGGSSYNEQFF	TGTGCCAGCAGCACGAAGGGGGGGAGCTCCTACAATGAGCAGTTCTTC
-	-	TRBV7-9	TRBJ1-2	CSSSLGPANYGYTF	TGTTCCAGCAGCTTAGGTCCAGCTAACTATGGCTACACCTTC
-	TRBD1	TRBV4-1	TRBJ1-1	CASSQERGQGAGAFF	TGCGCCAGCAGCCAAGAGCGGGGACAGGGGGCGGGAGCTTTCTTT
-	TRBD1	TRBV2	TRBJ2-7	CASSQDRGYEQYF	TGTGCCAGCAGTCAGGACAGGGGGTACGAGCAGTACTTC
-	-	TRBV1	TRBJ1-5	CTSSQGHIRVDQPQHF	TGCACCAGCAGCCAAGGCCATATACGGGTGGATCAGCCCCAGCATTTT
-	-	TRBV25-1	TRBJ2-7	CASSDERRQIYEQYF	TGTGCCAGCAGTGATGAAAGGCGACAGATCTACGAGCAGTACTTC
-	TRBD1	TRBV10-2	TRBJ1-5	CASSPGQGSNQPQHF	TGCGCCAGCAGTCCAGGACAGGGGAGCAATCAGCCCCAGCATTTT
once	TRBD1	TRBV2	TRBJ1-6	CASRLAGQGYSPLHF	TGTGCCAGCAGGCTGGCGGGACAGGGTTACTCACCCCTCCACTTT
-	-	TRBV2	TRBJ2-6	CASTPGGFGGANVLTF	TGTGCCAGCACCCCAGGGGGGTTCGGTGGGGCCAACGTCCTGACTTTC
-	-	TRBV29-1	TRBJ2-3	CSVDYSTDTQYF	TGCAGCGTGGACTATTCCACAGATACGCAGTATTTT
-	TRBD2	TRBV11-3	TRBJ2-1	CASSQRGYEQFF	TGTGCCAGCAGCCAGCGGGGGTATGAGCAGTTCTTC
-	TRBD1	TRBV5-1	TRBJ2-7	CASSLGQEIYEQYF	TGCGCCAGCAGCCTAGGACAGGAGATCTACGAGCAGTACTTC
-	TRBD1	TRBV12-5	TRBJ1-2	CASGYNRGGIYGYTF	TGTGCTAGTGGTTATAACAGGGGGGGAATCTATGGCTACACCTTC
-	-	TRBV11-2	TRBJ2-5	CASSFQGQETQYF	TGTGCCAGCAGCTTTCAGGGTCAAGAGACCCAGTACTTC
-	-	TRBV4-2	TRBJ2-1	CASSQADSTYNEQFF	TGTGCCAGCAGCCAAGCCGACAGTACCTACAATGAGCAGTTCTTC
-	-	TRBV10-1	TRBJ2-1	CASSAGVGRQFF	TGCGCCAGCAGCGCAGGGGTCGGGCGGCAGTTCTTC
-	TRBD2	TRBV19	TRBJ2-5	CASTRGLAGEETQYF	TGTGCCAGTACTCGGGGACTAGCGGGGGAAGAGACCCAGTACTTC
-	-	TRBV7-2	TRBJ1-2	CASSPDSITNYGYTF	TGTGCCAGCAGCCCCGACAGTATTACTAACTATGGCTACACCTTC
-	-	TRBV6-6	TRBJ1-6	CASMPRAQNDNSPLHF	TGTGCCAGCATGCCCCGTGCACAGAATGATAATTCACCCCTCCACTTT
once	TRBD1	TRBV25-1	TRBJ2-7	CASSEGTGSEQYF	TGTGCCAGCAGTGAGGGGACAGGGAGCGAGCAGTACTTC
-	-	TRBV7-8	TRBJ1-2	CASSAYFRGNDYGYTF	TGTGCCAGCAGCGCCTATTTCAGGGGAAACGACTATGGCTACACCTTC
-	-	TRBV10-3	TRBJ2-5	CAISDFVQETQYF	TGTGCCATCAGTGACTTCGTGCAAGAGACCCAGTACTTC
-	TRBD2	TRBV13	TRBJ2-3	CASSLGLAGEVLTDTQYF	TGTGCCAGCAGCCTGGGACTAGCGGGGGAGGTTTTGACAGATACGCAGTATTTT
-	TRBD1	TRBV9	TRBJ1-1	CASSVPKRDRVF	TGTGCCAGCAGCGTACCTAAACGGGACAGAGTATTT
-	-	TRBV6-1	TRBJ1-1	CAGAGTPQNTEAFF	TGTGCCGGGGCCGGGACTCCCCAGAACACTGAAGCTTTCTTT
-	TRBD1	TRBV6-5	TRBJ2-7	CASTYSGTASYEQYF	TGTGCCAGCACGTACTCCGGGACAGCTAGCTACGAGCAGTACTTC
-	TRBD1	TRBV7-9	TRBJ1-4	CASSPRTGDDGTNEKLFF	TGTGCCAGCAGCCCGCGGACAGGGGATGATGGGACTAATGAAAAACTGTTTTTT
-	-	TRBV6-5	TRBJ2-7	CASSYSKAGVNEQYF	TGTGCCAGCAGTTACTCGAAAGCAGGGGTAAACGAGCAGTACTTC
-	-	TRBV25-1	TRBJ1-1	CASSDRVGTEAFF	TGTGCCAGCAGTGACAGGGTGGGCACTGAAGCTTTCTTT
-	TRBD2	TRBV6-1	TRBJ2-7	CASSPGLDYEQYF	TGTGCCAGCAGTCCGGGACTAGACTACGAGCAGTACTTC
-	TRBD2	TRBV7-9	TRBJ2-1	CSSSSPFSGGLGFF	TGTTCCAGCAGCTCCCCGTTTAGCGGGGGGCTCGGGTTCTTC
-	-	TRBV18	TRBJ1-1	CATLGGGTEAFF	TGTGCCACCTTGGGGGGGGGCACTGAAGCTTTCTTT
-	-	TRBV2	TRBJ2-7	CASNGGRAYEQYF	TGTGCCAGCAACGGAGGGCGAGCCTACGAGCAGTACTTC
-	TRBD1	TRBV9	TRBJ2-3	CASSEPGQGADTQYF	TGTGCCAGCAGCGAACCCGGACAGGGCGCAGATACGCAGTATTTT
few	TRBD1	TRBV6-1	TRBJ1-5	CASRAGQANQPQHF	TGTGCCAGCAGGGCCGGACAGGCAAATCAGCCCCAGCATTTT
-	TRBD1	TRBV29-1	TRBJ1-4	CSVVFGTGNEKLFF	TGCAGCGTCGTTTTCGGGACAGGGAACGAAAAACTGTTTTTT
-	TRBD1	TRBV7-2	TRBJ1-6	CASSSAQGYNSPLHF	TGTGCCAGCAGCTCGGCACAGGGGTATAATTCACCCCTCCACTTT
-	TRBD2	TRBV5-1	TRBJ2-2	CASSSTSGGYTGELFF	TGCGCCAGCAGCTCAACTAGCGGGGGTTACACCGGGGAGCTGTTTTTT
-	-	TRBV12-2	TRBJ1-1	CASLDDRAVSGTEAFF	TGTGCAAGTCTCGATGACAGGGCGGTTTCGGGCACTGAAGCTTTCTTT
-	-	TRBV18	TRBJ1-5	CASSPSGQRAPQHF	TGTGCCAGCTCACCATCGGGACAACGGGCTCCCCAGCATTTT
-	TRBD1	TRBV19	TRBJ2-7	CASSIEGQGAPYEQYF	TGTGCCAGTAGTATAGAGGGACAGGGGGCCCCCTACGAGCAGTACTTC
-	-	TRBV29-1	TRBJ2-2	CSADSSNTGELFF	TGCAGCGCGGACAGTTCGAACACCGGGGAGCTGTTTTTT
-	-	TRBV7-9	TRBJ1-1	CASSSSHTEAFF	TGTGCCAGCAGCTCCAGTCACACTGAAGCTTTCTTT
-	-	TRBV6-5	TRBJ2-1	CASRDSSYNEQFF	TGTGCCAGCAGGGACAGTTCCTACAATGAGCAGTTCTTC